The 4 T cell receptor beta chains listed next were all sequenced from one sample in a study of T cell repertoires in cytomegalovirus infection. MiXCR, run by TCRdb on the reads, gives a single entry per CDR3 protein. The data show 900,000 to 950,000 distinct CDR3 sequences, about 33% seen once. For these receptors, no antigen is known. This material consisted of cultured CD8+ T cells from PBMCs, taken from culture after CMV antigen stimulation. The receptor source for this set is a human donor in good health (CMV status not recorded). Some clones in this sample may be carry-over from other donors' samples.

This clonotype was seen a few times. The germline gene is not matched at one end of the junction; a read error may be the cause. V and J are TRBV7-7 and TRBJ1-6; D might be TRBD1 (6 bases). Germline CDR1 reads SSHAT; CDR2 reads FNYEAQ (reference sequence). This CDR3 has 14 residues. The chain's CDR3 is CASSLQGMDSPLHF. Written as DNA, the CDR3 is TGTGCTAGCAGCCTACAGGGCATGGATTCACCCCTCCACTTT.

The gene calls are TRBV7-6 and TRBJ2-5; D is perhaps TRBD2 (5 bases). V lost 6 bases, J lost 2 bases, and 13 bases lay in between. The CDR3 is made up of 14 amino acids. In germline, CDR1 is SGHVS, CDR2 FNYEAQ. The CDR3 DNA follows: TGTGCCAGCAGGGGGATGTCGGGGCAAGAGACCCAGTACTTC. This translates into CASRGMSGQETQYF.

Notes on this clonotype: A much bigger clone sits one base away, suggesting this may be a read error. The chain uses TRBV7-9 and TRBJ2-1; D might be TRBD1 or TRBD2, each matching 5 bases. This CDR3 has 8 amino acids. Per the germline V gene, CDR1 is SEHNR and CDR2 is FQNEAQ (reference sequence). CDR3 coding DNA: TGTGTCAGCTCTGGGGGGTTCTTC. Its protein product is CVSSGGFF.

Notes on this clonotype: Relative to the germline gene, one junction end is altered; a read error may explain this. J is TRBJ1-2 and V is TRBV12-3 or TRBV12-4; the D gene is possibly TRBD1 (6 bases). The CDR3 loop spans 11 amino acids. The CDR3 DNA sequence: TGTGCCAGCAGTTTGAACAGGGAGCTCGGCTTC. It codes for CASSLNRELGF.